A selection of T cell receptor beta chains follows, all from one sample in a study of untreated major depressive disorder. TCRdb's copy holds only in-frame clones and misses some; the assay was immunoSEQ multiplex PCR. The data hold about 25,000 clones, with about 91% observed a single time. The sample taken for sequencing was CD4+ T cells from PBMCs. These receptors were collected from a woman aged 25 to 39 with major depressive disorder. Each CDR3 is given with its conserved first and last residue. A D gene is named only where the DNA matches it firmly. The size entry is marked missing in some rows and otherwise reads once, few, many or a size class.

D	V	size	J	CDR3	DNA
TRBD2	TRBV4-3	.	TRBJ2-3	CASSSLGLGRTDTQYF	TGCGCCAGCAGCTCCCTGGGACTAGGGCGTACAGATACGCAGTATTTT
.	TRBV10-3	.	TRBJ1-5	CASRDWNSNQPQHF	TGTGCCTCACGGGACTGGAATAGCAATCAGCCCCAGCATTTT
.	TRBV9	.	TRBJ2-5	CASSVDPGAQTQYF	TGTGCCAGCAGCGTCGACCCGGGAGCCCAGACCCAGTACTTC
.	TRBV7-8	.	TRBJ2-5	CASSRITGLIQETQYF	TGTGCCAGCAGTAGAATCACAGGGTTGATCCAAGAGACCCAGTACTTC
TRBD2	TRBV18	.	TRBJ2-7	CASSPVGGSSYEQYF	TGTGCCAGCTCACCAGTAGGCGGGAGCTCCTACGAGCAGTACTTC
.	TRBV11-2	.	TRBJ1-3	CASSPQGFGNTVYF	TGTGCCAGCAGCCCCCAGGGATTCGGAAACACCGTATATTTT
TRBD1	TRBV4-3	.	TRBJ1-1	CASSQGPGQGEAFF	TGCGCCAGCAGCCAGGGACCGGGACAGGGGGAAGCTTTCTTT
TRBD2	TRBV5-1	few	TRBJ2-5	CASSFTGGRGRGETQYF	TGCGCCAGCAGCTTCACTGGCGGGAGGGGTCGGGGAGAGACCCAGTACTTC
.	TRBV28	.	TRBJ1-1	CASSSDTEAEAFF	TGTGCCAGCAGTAGCGACACCGAGGCCGAAGCTTTCTTT
.	TRBV2	.	TRBJ1-2	CASRPRVINYGYTF	TGTGCCAGCAGACCCCGGGTCATAAACTATGGCTACACCTTC
.	TRBV7-9	.	TRBJ2-1	CASSLRGEGNEQFF	TGTGCCAGCAGCTTACGGGGCGAAGGCAATGAGCAGTTCTTC
.	TRBV27	.	TRBJ2-1	CASSWTDLVNEQFF	TGTGCCAGCAGTTGGACAGATTTGGTCAATGAGCAGTTCTTC
.	TRBV5-1	.	TRBJ2-5	CASSLPPGGYQYF	TGCGCCAGCAGCCTGCCCCCCGGGGGATACCAGTACTTC
.	TRBV7-9	.	TRBJ2-7	CASSLLGARGEQYF	TGTGCCAGCAGCTTATTGGGGGCCCGGGGCGAGCAGTACTTC
.	TRBV7-9	.	TRBJ2-6	CASSSQSSGANVLTF	TGTGCCAGCAGCTCCCAGAGCTCTGGGGCCAACGTCCTGACTTTC
.	TRBV13	.	TRBJ1-2	CASSPEGQHYGYTF	TGTGCCAGCAGCCCAGAAGGACAGCACTATGGCTACACCTTC
TRBD2	TRBV7-2	.	TRBJ2-7	CASRLGLAGGYEQYF	TGTGCCAGCAGATTGGGACTAGCGGGGGGTTACGAGCAGTACTTC
TRBD1	TRBV6-6	.	TRBJ1-5	CASSYSSQGGQPQHF	TGTGCCAGCAGTTACTCGAGTCAGGGGGGTCAGCCCCAGCATTTT
.	TRBV14	.	TRBJ2-6	CASSQGARSGANVLTF	TGTGCCAGCAGCCAGGGGGCTCGCTCTGGGGCCAACGTCCTGACTTTC
TRBD1	TRBV28	.	TRBJ1-1	CATRGQTVKAFF	TGTGCCACCAGGGGGCAGACCGTGAAAGCTTTCTTT
.	TRBV28	few	TRBJ2-7	CASSSGRSGSYEQYF	TGTGCCAGCAGCTCCGGCCGGTCAGGGTCCTACGAGCAGTACTTC
.	TRBV7-6	.	TRBJ1-4	CASSLSIGGNEKLFF	TGTGCCAGCAGCTTATCGATAGGGGGTAATGAAAAACTGTTTTTT
.	TRBV6-4	.	TRBJ1-2	CASSDTWGPLTPLYGYTF	TGTGCCAGCAGTGACACTTGGGGGCCACTAACCCCCCTCTATGGCTACACCTTC
.	TRBV9	.	TRBJ2-7	CATRLDFEQYF	TGTGCCACCCGCTTGGATTTCGAGCAGTACTTC
.	TRBV5-1	.	TRBJ2-5	CASSFSRETQYF	TGCGCCAGCAGCTTTTCCCGAGAGACCCAGTACTTC
.	TRBV11-3	.	TRBJ2-3	CASSSVADTQYF	TGTGCCAGCAGCTCCGTAGCTGATACGCAGTATTTT
TRBD1	TRBV27	once	TRBJ1-6	CASSQTGTGGSPLHF	TGTGCCAGCAGTCAAACCGGGACAGGGGGATCACCCCTCCACTTT
TRBD1	TRBV5-8	.	TRBJ2-2	CASSLVAGGANTGELFF	TGTGCCAGCAGCTTGGTGGCAGGGGGCGCGAACACCGGGGAGCTGTTTTTT
.	TRBV2	.	TRBJ1-2	CASKQGVNYGYTF	TGTGCCAGCAAACAGGGAGTTAACTATGGCTACACCTTC
.	TRBV4-3	few	TRBJ1-5	CASSQDANSNQPQHF	TGCGCCAGCAGCCAAGATGCGAATAGCAATCAGCCCCAGCATTTT
.	TRBV2	.	TRBJ2-7	CASSRGGIYEQYF	TGTGCCAGCAGTCGTGGCGGGATATACGAGCAGTACTTC
TRBD2	TRBV11-3	.	TRBJ2-7	CASSFHGGGCYEQYF	TGTGCCAGCAGCTTCCACGGCGGGGGGTGCTACGAGCAGTACTTC
TRBD2	TRBV7-8	once	TRBJ2-5	CASSLHSSGGGETQYF	TGTGCCAGCAGCCTACACTCTAGCGGGGGAGGGGAGACCCAGTACTTC
.	TRBV5-1	.	TRBJ2-7	CASSLATGEQYF	TGCGCCAGCAGCTTGGCTACGGGGGAGCAGTACTTC
.	TRBV18	.	TRBJ2-6	CASSPLGGQGANVLTF	TGTGCCAGCTCACCCCTGGGAGGACAGGGGGCCAACGTCCTGACTTTC
TRBD1	TRBV7-6	once	TRBJ1-4	CASSQPGQADEKLFF	TGTGCCAGCAGCCAGCCGGGACAGGCAGATGAAAAACTGTTTTTT
.	TRBV28	medium-sized	TRBJ1-1	CASSLVPSVNTEAFF	TGTGCCAGCAGTTTAGTTCCATCTGTGAACACTGAAGCTTTCTTT
.	TRBV5-1	.	TRBJ2-5	CASSQDQETQYF	TGCGCCAGCAGCCAAGACCAAGAGACCCAGTACTTC
TRBD1	TRBV10-3	.	TRBJ2-1	CAPRSCGDRALNEQFF	TGTGCCCCTCGAAGTTGCGGGGACAGGGCCCTCAATGAGCAGTTCTTC
.	TRBV6-5	.	TRBJ1-1	CASSSYPRRTEAFF	TGTGCCAGCAGTTCCTACCCGAGGAGGACTGAAGCTTTCTTT
TRBD1	TRBV19	once	TRBJ1-5	CASSISGTGLQPQHF	TGTGCCAGTAGTATTTCCGGGACAGGGCTTCAGCCCCAGCATTTT
.	TRBV29-1	.	TRBJ2-1	CSALRGTGYNEQFF	TGCAGCGCTCTGCGGGGTACGGGGTACAATGAGCAGTTCTTC